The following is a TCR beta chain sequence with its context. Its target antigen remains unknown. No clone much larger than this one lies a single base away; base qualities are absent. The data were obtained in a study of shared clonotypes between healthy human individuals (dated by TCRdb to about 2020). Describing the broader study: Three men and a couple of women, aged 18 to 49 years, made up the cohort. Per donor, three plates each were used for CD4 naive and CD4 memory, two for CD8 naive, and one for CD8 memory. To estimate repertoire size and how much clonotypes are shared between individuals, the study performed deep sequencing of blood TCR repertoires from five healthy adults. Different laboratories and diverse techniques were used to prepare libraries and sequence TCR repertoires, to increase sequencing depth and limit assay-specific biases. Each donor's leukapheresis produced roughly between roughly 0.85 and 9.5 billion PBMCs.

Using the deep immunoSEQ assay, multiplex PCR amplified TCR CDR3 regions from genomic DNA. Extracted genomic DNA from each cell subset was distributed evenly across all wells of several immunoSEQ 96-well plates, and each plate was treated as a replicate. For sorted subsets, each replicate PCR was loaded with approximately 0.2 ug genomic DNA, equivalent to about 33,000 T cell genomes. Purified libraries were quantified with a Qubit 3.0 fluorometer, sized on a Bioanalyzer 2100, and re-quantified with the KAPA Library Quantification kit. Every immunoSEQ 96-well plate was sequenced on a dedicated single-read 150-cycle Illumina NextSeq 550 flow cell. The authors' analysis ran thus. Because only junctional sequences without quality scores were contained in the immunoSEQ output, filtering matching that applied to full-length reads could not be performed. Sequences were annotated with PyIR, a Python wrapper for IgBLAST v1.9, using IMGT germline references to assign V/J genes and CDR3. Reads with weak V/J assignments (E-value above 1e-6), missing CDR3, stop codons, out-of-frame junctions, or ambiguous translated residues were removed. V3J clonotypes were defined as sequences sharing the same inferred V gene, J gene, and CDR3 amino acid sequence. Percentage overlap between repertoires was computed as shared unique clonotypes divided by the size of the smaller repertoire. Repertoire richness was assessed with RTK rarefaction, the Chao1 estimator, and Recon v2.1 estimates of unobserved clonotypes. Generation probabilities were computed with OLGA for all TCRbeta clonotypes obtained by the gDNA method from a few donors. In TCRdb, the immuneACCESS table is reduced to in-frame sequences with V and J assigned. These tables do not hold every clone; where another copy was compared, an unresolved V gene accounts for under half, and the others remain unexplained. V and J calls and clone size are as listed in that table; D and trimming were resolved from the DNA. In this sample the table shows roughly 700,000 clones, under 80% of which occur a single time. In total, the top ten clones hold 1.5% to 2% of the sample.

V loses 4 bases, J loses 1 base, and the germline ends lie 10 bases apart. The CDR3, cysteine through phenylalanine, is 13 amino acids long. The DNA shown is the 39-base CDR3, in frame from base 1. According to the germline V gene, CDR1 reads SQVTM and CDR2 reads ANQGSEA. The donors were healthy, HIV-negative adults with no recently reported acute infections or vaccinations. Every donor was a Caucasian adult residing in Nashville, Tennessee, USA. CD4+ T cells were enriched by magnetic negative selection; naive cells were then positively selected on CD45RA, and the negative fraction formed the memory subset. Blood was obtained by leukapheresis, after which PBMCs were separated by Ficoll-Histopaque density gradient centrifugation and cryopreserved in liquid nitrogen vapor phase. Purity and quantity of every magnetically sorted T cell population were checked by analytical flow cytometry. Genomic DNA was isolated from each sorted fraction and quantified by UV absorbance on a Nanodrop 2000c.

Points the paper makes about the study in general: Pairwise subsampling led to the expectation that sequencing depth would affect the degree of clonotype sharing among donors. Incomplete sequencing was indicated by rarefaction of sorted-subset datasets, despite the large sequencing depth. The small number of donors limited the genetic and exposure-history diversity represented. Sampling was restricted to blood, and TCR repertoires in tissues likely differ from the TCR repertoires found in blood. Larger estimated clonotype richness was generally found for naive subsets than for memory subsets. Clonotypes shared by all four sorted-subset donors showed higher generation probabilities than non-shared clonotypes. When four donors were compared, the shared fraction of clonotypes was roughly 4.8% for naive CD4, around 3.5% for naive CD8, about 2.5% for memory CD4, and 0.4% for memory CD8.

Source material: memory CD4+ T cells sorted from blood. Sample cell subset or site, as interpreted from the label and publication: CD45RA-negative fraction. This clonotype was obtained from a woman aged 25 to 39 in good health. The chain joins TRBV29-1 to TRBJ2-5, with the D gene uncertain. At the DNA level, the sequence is TGCAGCGTTGGGAACAGACCCCAAGAGACCCAGTACTTC. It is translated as CSVGNRPQETQYF.